The following is a T cell receptor beta chain sequence with its context. The authors reverse transcribed all of the isolated RNA, so sequencing captured expressed TCRB transcripts. Sequencing used immunoSEQ multiplex PCR; TCRdb keeps in-frame clones, though not all of them. The data contain fewer than 500,000 clones, approximately 15% of them singletons. This sample is part of a study of beta chain features in type 1 diabetes. Germline loops: CDR1 MNHNS, CDR2 SASEGT. Trimming removed 1 base from V and 8 bases from J, with 14 bases in between. The CDR3 runs to 15 residues. The chain joins TRBV6-1 to TRBJ1-4; no clear D. Material: naive CD4+ T cells from blood. This sequence was found in a man aged 25 to 40 in good health. Here the CDR3 DNA reads TGTGCCAGCAGTGAAGACTGGGTAGTAGGAGAAAAACTGTTTTTT. Translation gives CASSEDWVVGEKLFF.